One sample yielded the 25 T cell receptor beta chains listed below, sequenced in a study of shared clonotypes between healthy human individuals. The repertoire was sequenced with immunoSEQ multiplex PCR; TCRdb's copy has only in-frame clones and lacks some. Of about 2.1 million clones detected, just over 90% appear once; the ten largest clones hold about 1.7%. Naive CD8 cells were CD45RO-negative, positively selected for CCR7, excluding terminally differentiated effector memory CD45RA+ cells. Sequencing used naive CD8+ T cells from PBMCs. These TCRs come from a man younger than 30 in good health. Some clones in this sample may be carry-over from other donors' samples.

The rearrangement joins TRBV5-6 to TRBJ2-7; D unclear. The CDR3 runs to 12 residues. Trimming removed 4 bases at V and 5 bases at J, with 10 bases between. Germline CDR1 and CDR2: SGHDT and YYEEEE. The CDR3 here is CASSRSDNEQYF. DNA for the CDR3: TGTGCCAGCAGCCGGAGCGACAACGAGCAGTACTTC.

The V gene is TRBV29-1, the J gene TRBJ2-1; 13 nucleotides align to TRBD2. V was pared by 1 base and J by 6 bases, with 0 bases of the junction left unmatched. This CDR3 is built from 14 residues. Germline V CDR1 and CDR2: SQVTM, ANQGSEA. The chain's CDR3 is CSVEGTSGGNEQFF. The CDR3 coding sequence is TGCAGCGTTGAAGGGACTAGCGGGGGCAATGAGCAGTTCTTC.

This clone was seen a single time. The chain is built from TRBV29-1 and TRBJ2-1, with D uncertain. The CDR3 spans 15 residues. V lost 8 bases, J lost 0 bases, and 17 bases lay in between. From germline, CDR1 is SQVTM and CDR2 ANQGSEA. The CDR3 loop reads CSTRNGPSSYNEQFF. DNA of the CDR3: TGCAGCACCCGGAATGGGCCGTCCTCCTACAATGAGCAGTTCTTC.

The genes are TRBV18 and TRBJ1-2; D call uncertain. CDR3 length equals 14 residues. Trimming left V 4 bases short and J 2 bases short, with 11 bases between. Germline-derived CDR1 and CDR2 are KGHSH and LQKENI. Here the CDR3 reads CASSHPRLNYGYTF. CDR3 nucleotides: TGTGCCAGCTCACACCCAAGATTGAACTATGGCTACACCTTC.

The J gene is TRBJ2-7, the V gene TRBV11-2; the D gene is possibly TRBD2 (5 bases). The germline CDR1 and CDR2 sequences are SGHAT and FQNNGV. There are 15 residues in the CDR3. Trimming took off 2 bases at V and 1 base at J, with 12 bases between the two ends. The CDR3 is CASSLHYGESYEQYF. The CDR3 coding sequence is TGTGCCAGCAGCTTACACTACGGGGAATCCTACGAGCAGTACTTC.

The CDR3 nucleotides read TGTGCCAGCAGCTTAAACGTTTGGGGGGAAGGGGACAATGAGCAGTTCTTC. This gives the protein CASSLNVWGEGDNEQFF. The rearrangement joins TRBV11-2 to TRBJ2-1; D is perhaps TRBD2 (6 bases). CDR1 is SGHAT, CDR2 FQNNGV, per germline. This CDR3 is 17 amino acids long. V was shortened by 2 bases and J by 5 bases, with 19 bases between the two germline ends.

This rearrangement joins TRBV27 to TRBJ1-4, with unresolved D. The V end lost 3 bases, the J end lost 0 bases, and 5 bases lay between the germline ends. CDR3 length equals 14 residues. Germline CDR1 and CDR2: MNHEY and SMNVEV (reference sequence). CDR3 residues: CASSFLSTNEKLFF. The CDR3, as DNA: TGTGCCAGCAGTTTCTTGTCAACTAATGAAAAACTGTTTTTT.

The chain links TRBV10-3 to TRBJ2-6; possible D gene TRBD2, 5 bases. Germline lookup yields CDR1 ENHRY and CDR2 SYGVKD. The germline V and J ends were trimmed by 6 bases and 1 base, with 16 bases remaining between them. The CDR3 consists of 17 residues. CDR3 sequence: CAIRVLDSASGANVLTF. The CDR3 DNA sequence: TGTGCCATCAGAGTACTAGACTCCGCTTCTGGGGCCAACGTCCTGACTTTC.

The CDR3: CASSPRQGYSNQPQHF. The CDR3 nucleotides read TGTGCCAGCAGCCCACGACAGGGTTATAGCAATCAGCCCCAGCATTTT. V usage is TRBV7-8 and J usage is TRBJ1-5, with 7 bases matching TRBD1. Germline lookup yields CDR1 SGHVS and CDR2 FQNEAQ. V shed 5 bases and J 0 bases; nucleotides not matched to a gene: 7. This CDR3 has 16 residues.

The V call is TRBV5-8, the J call TRBJ2-7; TRBD1 aligns across 8 bases. CDR1 and CDR2 (germline): SGHTS, YDEGEE. The J segment lost 9 bases and the V segment lost 4 bases, leaving 12 bases of the junction unmatched. The CDR3 length is 14 residues. In nucleotides, the CDR3 is TGTGCCAGCAGCCCATGGCGGACAGGGAGCGGGCAGTACTTC. Amino acids: CASSPWRTGSGQYF.

This clone has a single count. The CDR3 coding sequence is TGTGCCAGCAGCTTGCTGACGAACACTGAAGCTTTCTTT. This encodes CASSLLTNTEAFF. The rearrangement uses TRBV5-5 and TRBJ1-1; the D is unclear. The germline V gene has CDR1 SGHKS and CDR2 YYEKEE (reference sequence). Trimming shortened V by 1 base and J by 1 base, and 5 bases separated the two germline ends. CDR3 length equals 13 residues.

The chain carries TRBV28 and TRBJ2-5; TRBD1 matches at 7 bases. CDR1 is MDHEN and CDR2 is SYDVKM in the germline V gene. Trimming removed 8 bases from V and 3 bases from J; junction bases left unmatched: 18. This CDR3 is built from 17 residues. CDR3 sequence (DNA): TGTGCCAGCCGGACCCCCCCGACAGGGTCCCTCAAAGAGACCCAGTACTTC. Encoded protein: CASRTPPTGSLKETQYF.

This clone came up once. The chain uses TRBV11-2 and TRBJ2-6, with D perhaps being TRBD1 or TRBD2 (6 bases each). V lost 2 bases, J lost 2 bases, and 7 bases lay in between. CDR1 is SGHAT, CDR2 FQNNGV, per germline. The CDR3 length is 15 residues. DNA for the CDR3: TGTGCCAGCAGCTTACGGGGGCCTGGGGCCAACGTCCTGACTTTC. Amino acids: CASSLRGPGANVLTF.

This clone was observed once. The V gene is TRBV7-8, the J gene TRBJ2-4, with 7 nucleotides matching TRBD1. In germline, CDR1 is SGHVS, CDR2 FQNEAQ. The CDR3 is 15 residues long. J lost 8 bases, V lost 5 bases, and 12 bases had no gene match. The CDR3 region has the DNA TGTGCCAGCAGCCGGCTACTTAGGGGGCCGCACATTCAGTACTTC. It codes for CASSRLLRGPHIQYF.

Concerning this clone itself: Other nucleotide sequences from this sample produce the same CDR3. The chain carries TRBV19 and TRBJ1-2; D gene ambiguous. Germline loops: CDR1 LNHDA, CDR2 SQIVND (reference sequence). V was clipped by 3 bases and J by 0 bases, with 5 bases between them. The CDR3 sequence is 13 residues long. The CDR3 sequence is CASSISANYGYTF. CDR3 DNA: TGTGCCAGTAGTATCTCAGCTAACTATGGCTACACCTTC. The variable domain in full, completed from reference TRBV19 and TRBJ1-2, reads DGGITQSPKYLFRKEGQNVTLSCEQNLNHDAMYWYRQDPGQGLRLIYYSQIVNDFQKGDIAEGYSVSREKKESFPLTVTSAQKNPTAFYLCASSISANYGYTFGSGTRLTVV.

The chain employs TRBV6-9 and TRBJ2-5, with D unclear. Trimming removed 2 bases at V and 1 base at J, with 14 bases between. Looked up from germline, CDR1 is MNHGY and CDR2 is SVAAGI. CDR3 length equals 16 residues. The CDR3 protein is CASSYPGPNSQETQYF. The CDR3 DNA sequence: TGTGCCAGCAGTTATCCCGGGCCGAATTCCCAAGAGACCCAGTACTTC.

The chain links TRBV6-5 to TRBJ2-7; D gene unclear. Germline loops: CDR1 MNHEY, CDR2 SVGAGI. The V end lost 0 bases, the J end lost 4 bases, and 13 bases lay between the germline ends. CDR3 size: 15 residues. CDR3 region: CASSYSSPRGYEQYF. CDR3 sequence (DNA): TGTGCCAGCAGTTACTCCTCTCCTAGAGGATACGAGCAGTACTTC.

The V call is TRBV2, the J call TRBJ1-4; no clear D. The ends were cut back, 0 bases at V and 2 bases at J, with 16 bases in the middle. This CDR3 has 18 amino acids. The germline V gene encodes CDR1 SNHLY and CDR2 FYNNEI. This chain's CDR3 is CASSEAGRGWATNEKLFF. The CDR3 nucleotides read TGTGCCAGCAGTGAAGCGGGTCGAGGGTGGGCGACTAATGAAAAACTGTTTTTT.

The chain employs TRBV5-1 and TRBJ1-2, with D tentatively TRBD1 (6 bases). V was clipped by 4 bases and J by 6 bases, with 25 bases between them. Germline loops: CDR1 SGHRS, CDR2 YFSETQ. The CDR3 extends over 17 amino acids. CDR3 in DNA: TGCGCCAGCAGCGCGGAATTGGGAGGGGGTCCCTCAGATGGCTACACCTTC. Its protein is CASSAELGGGPSDGYTF.

This clone was seen more than once but under ten times. V usage is TRBV7-9 and J usage is TRBJ1-4; TRBD1 is a possible D gene (5 bases). Germline lookup yields CDR1 SEHNR and CDR2 FQNEAQ (reference sequence). There are 14 residues in the CDR3. Trimming took 3 bases from V and 14 from J, leaving 19 bases between them. The CDR3 DNA sequence: TGTGCCAGCAGCTTGGTAGGACCCGGGGACGGGCTGTTTTTT. Encoded protein: CASSLVGPGDGLFF.

The chain links TRBV2 to TRBJ2-1; 9 bases are shared with TRBD2. Germline V lookup: CDR1 SNHLY, CDR2 FYNNEI. With V trimmed by 6 bases and J by 3 bases, 6 bases remained unmatched. This CDR3 has 15 amino acids. CDR3 protein: CASSLTSGLYNEQFF. DNA for the CDR3: TGTGCCAGCAGCCTGACTAGCGGTCTCTACAATGAGCAGTTCTTC.

The chain employs TRBV6-4 and TRBJ2-5, with TRBD2 matching over 11 bases. The CDR3 runs to 18 residues. Germline assignment: CDR1 MRHNA and CDR2 SNTAGT. Trimming cost V 6 bases and J 1 base; bases outside gene matches: 13. CDR3 in amino acids: CASRAPGLAAPFQETQYF. DNA of the CDR3: TGTGCCAGCAGGGCTCCGGGACTAGCGGCTCCTTTCCAAGAGACCCAGTACTTC.

This chain's CDR3 is CASSLVGAAPLNEQFF. The CDR3 DNA reads TGCGCCAGCAGCTTGGTAGGCGCGGCCCCCCTCAATGAGCAGTTCTTC. V and J are TRBV5-1 and TRBJ2-1; D is unclear. The CDR3 is 16 amino acids. The V gene lost 0 bases and the J gene lost 6 bases, with 16 bases spanning the gap. Germline-derived CDR1 and CDR2 are SGHRS and YFSETQ. Combining the CDR3 with reference TRBV5-1 and TRBJ2-1 gives the whole variable domain KAGVTQTPRYLIKTRGQQVTLSCSPISGHRSVSWYQQTPGQGLQFLFEYFSETQRNKGNFPGRFSGRQFSNSRSEMNVSTLELGDSALYLCASSLVGAAPLNEQFFGPGTRLTVL.

The V and J genes are TRBV27 and TRBJ1-2; D gene ambiguous. V lost 4 bases to trimming and J lost 4 bases, with 13 bases between them. The CDR3 has 14 residues. Germline CDR1 MNHEY, CDR2 SMNVEV (reference sequence). CDR3 sequence: CASSSNYAGYGYTF. DNA of the CDR3: TGTGCCAGCAGTTCAAACTACGCGGGCTATGGCTACACCTTC.

Concerning this clone: Other DNA sequences in the sample encode the same CDR3. The genes are TRBV9 and TRBJ2-1; D gene unclear. V dropped 0 bases and J dropped 9 bases, with 4 bases sitting between them. This CDR3 is built from 11 residues. Germline CDR1 and CDR2: SGDLS and YYNGEE. The CDR3 DNA reads TGTGCCAGCAGCGTAGGACTTGAGCAGTTCTTC. Its protein is CASSVGLEQFF.